The entry that follows covers one TCR beta chain sequence. Antigen: not known. The assay was immunoSEQ multiplex PCR, and TCRdb's table has in-frame clones only and misses some. The sample lists 120,000 to 150,000 clones, roughly 90% occurring once. These data are taken from a study of T cell responses to AZD1222 COVID-19 vaccine. The overall study: Pooling of second doses given at about 4 or about 12 weeks was done. Whole-study results and caveats: Mostly white British, mostly female donors; authors suggested clonal diversity may be underestimated. Spike-specific TCR repertoires showed rising breadth and depth after two AZD1222 doses. Scientists sampled the repertoires only once the peak T cell response had passed.

The CDR3 is made up of 15 amino acids. Per germline, CDR1 LNHDA and CDR2 SQIVND (reference sequence). Trimming shortened V by 2 bases and J by 6 bases, and 16 bases separated the two germline ends. This clonotype originated in an adult in good health. V and J are TRBV19 and TRBJ1-2, with D possibly being TRBD1 (6 bases). Sequences were derived from peripheral blood, sampled on day 0 of AZD1222 vaccination. As DNA, the CDR3 is TGTGCCAGTAGTATAAGCGCAGGGACAAACGATGGCTACACCTTC. Residues: CASSISAGTNDGYTF.